This T cell receptor beta chain was profiled in a study of PD-L1 blockade in urothelial cancer. Study information: Patients previously received 0 to 3 chemotherapy regimens.

This table comes from immunoSEQ multiplex PCR, and its TCRdb copy is limited to in-frame clones, with some not included. The sample holds around 120,000 clones, 85% to 90% seen once. The V gene's germline CDR1 is LNHDA and CDR2 SQIVND (reference sequence). The CDR3 contains 17 residues. Trimming took 3 bases from V and 0 from J; bases not matched to a gene: 7. Time point reported: peripheral blood 6 weeks after treatment start. Patients had locally advanced or metastatic urothelial carcinoma. The source is a man in his sixties with urothelial cancer. V and J are TRBV19 and TRBJ2-1, with 8 bases aligning to TRBD2. The sequencing here drew on PBMCs, taken around atezolizumab (anti-PD-L1) treatment. The CDR3 nucleotides read TGTGCCAGTAGTATGATGGGCGGGGGGACCTCCTACAATGAGCAGTTCTTC. It codes for CASSMMGGGTSYNEQFF.